This TCR beta chain was identified during a study of cytomegalovirus exposure and HLA in healthy donors. With respect to this clone: Antigen unknown.

Findings and limits, study-wide: In a later analysis, HLA-associated beta chains showed higher expansion and lower generation probabilities than comparable chains. Researchers reported in a later analysis that a missense DCLRE1C variant was tied to TCR beta V- and J-gene trimming.

In the PCR, 60 Vbeta and 13 Jbeta primers were used. The repertoire was sequenced with immunoSEQ multiplex PCR; TCRdb's copy has only in-frame clones and lacks some. In the table there are fewer than 200,000 clones, 65% to 85% of which are singletons. The CDR3 is 16 amino acids. With 4 bases clipped from V and 4 bases from J, the junction kept 8 bases outside the gene matches. Germline CDR1 and CDR2: MNHNS and SASEGT. The rearrangement links TRBV6-1 to TRBJ2-2; 8 bases match TRBD1. Sequenced sample: PBMCs. The sequence came from a woman aged 45-60 years in good health and CMV-seropositive. CDR3 sequence reads: CASSVETGARTGELFF. The CDR3 nucleotides read TGTGCCAGCAGTGTTGAGACAGGGGCCCGCACCGGGGAGCTGTTTTTT.